This T cell receptor beta chain was found in a study of blood T cell repertoires in COVID-19. Study information: Sites across the United States, Italy and Spain contributed samples from acute and convalescent COVID-19.

Clones were sequenced by immunoSEQ multiplex PCR, and TCRdb holds only the in-frame ones, with some missing. The data show about 150,000 clones, 80% to 90% seen once. The V and J ends lost 5 bases and 1 base, in that order; junction bases with no gene match: 7. CDR3 length equals 16 residues. Germline V gives CDR1 MNHEY, CDR2 SVGEGT. V gene TRBV6-2 or TRBV6-3 combines with J gene TRBJ2-5; TRBD2 aligns across 10 bases. The sequencing sample was made of peripheral blood. The TCR comes from a man aged 18 to 30 with COVID-19, enrolled during active disease. This CDR3 reads CASSRGLAGVQETQYF. The CDR3 coding sequence is TGTGCCAGCAGTCGGGGGCTAGCGGGAGTCCAAGAGACCCAGTACTTC.